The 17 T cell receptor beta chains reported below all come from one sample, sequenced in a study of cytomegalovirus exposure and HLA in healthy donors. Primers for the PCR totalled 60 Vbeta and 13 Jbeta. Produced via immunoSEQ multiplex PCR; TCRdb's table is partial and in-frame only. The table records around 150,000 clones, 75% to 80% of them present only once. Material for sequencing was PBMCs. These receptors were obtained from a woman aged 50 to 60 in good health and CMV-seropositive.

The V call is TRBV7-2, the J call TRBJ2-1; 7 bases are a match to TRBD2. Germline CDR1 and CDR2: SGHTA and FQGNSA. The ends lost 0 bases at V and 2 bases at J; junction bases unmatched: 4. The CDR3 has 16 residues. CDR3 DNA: TGTGCCAGCAGCTTAGCCGCCAGCGGGACCTACAATGAGCAGTTCTTC. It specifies CASSLAASGTYNEQFF.

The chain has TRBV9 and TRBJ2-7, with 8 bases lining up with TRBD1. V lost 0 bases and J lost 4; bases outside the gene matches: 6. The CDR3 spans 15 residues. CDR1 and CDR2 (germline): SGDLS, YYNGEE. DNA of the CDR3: TGTGCCAGCAGCGTAGGGACAGGGCCGTCTTACGAGCAGTACTTC. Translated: CASSVGTGPSYEQYF. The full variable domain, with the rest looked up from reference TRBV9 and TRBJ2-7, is DSGVTQTPKHLITATGQRVTLRCSPRSGDLSVYWYQQSLDQGLQFLIQYYNGEERAKGNILERFSAQQFPDLHSELNLSSLELGDSALYFCASSVGTGPSYEQYFGPGTRLTVT.

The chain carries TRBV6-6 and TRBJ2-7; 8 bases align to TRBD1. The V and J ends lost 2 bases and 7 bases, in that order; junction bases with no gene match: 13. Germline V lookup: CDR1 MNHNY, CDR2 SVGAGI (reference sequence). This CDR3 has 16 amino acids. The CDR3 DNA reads TGTGCCAGCAGTTACGGGCGGCAGGGGGCATCGGGTGAGCAGTACTTC. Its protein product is CASSYGRQGASGEQYF.

In DNA form, the CDR3 reads TGTGCCAGTAGTGGCAGGGTAGAAAATTCACCCCTCCACTTT. This translates into CASSGRVENSPLHF. This chain uses TRBV19 with TRBJ1-6; a possible D gene is TRBD1 (5 bases). Germline CDR1 reads LNHDA; CDR2 reads SQIVND (reference sequence). There are 14 residues in the CDR3. V was clipped by 5 bases and J by 7 bases, with 12 bases between them.

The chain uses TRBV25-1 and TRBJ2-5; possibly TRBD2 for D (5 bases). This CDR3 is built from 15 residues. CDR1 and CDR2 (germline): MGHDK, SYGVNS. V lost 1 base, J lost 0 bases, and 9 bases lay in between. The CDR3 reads CASSEFAGDQETQYF. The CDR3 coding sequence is TGTGCCAGCAGTGAATTTGCGGGCGACCAAGAGACCCAGTACTTC. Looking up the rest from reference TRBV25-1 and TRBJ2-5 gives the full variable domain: EADIYQTPRYLVIGTGKKITLECSQTMGHDKMYWYQQDPGMELHLIHYSYGVNSTEKGDLSSESTVSRIRTEHFPLTLESARPSHTSQYLCASSEFAGDQETQYFGPGTRLLVL.

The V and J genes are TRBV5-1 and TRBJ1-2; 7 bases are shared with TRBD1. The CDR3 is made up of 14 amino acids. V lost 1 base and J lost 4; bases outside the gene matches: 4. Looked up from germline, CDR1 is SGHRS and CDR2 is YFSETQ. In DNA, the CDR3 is TGCGCCAGCAGCTTGTGGGGACAGTCCTATGGCTACACCTTC. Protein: CASSLWGQSYGYTF.

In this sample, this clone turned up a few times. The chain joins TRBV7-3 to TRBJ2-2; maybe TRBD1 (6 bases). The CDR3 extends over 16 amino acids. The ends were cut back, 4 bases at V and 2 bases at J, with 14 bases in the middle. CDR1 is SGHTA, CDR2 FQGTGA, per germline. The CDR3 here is CASSSLSGQNTGELFF. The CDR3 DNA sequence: TGTGCCAGCAGCTCCCTTTCGGGACAAAACACCGGGGAGCTGTTTTTT.

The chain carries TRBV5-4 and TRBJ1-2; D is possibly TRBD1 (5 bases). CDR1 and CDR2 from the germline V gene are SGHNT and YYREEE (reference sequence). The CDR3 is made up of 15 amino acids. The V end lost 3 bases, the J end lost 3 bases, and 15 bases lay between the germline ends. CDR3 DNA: TGTGCCAGCAGCTCACCCCCACCGGGGGACTATGGCTACACCTTC. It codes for CASSSPPPGDYGYTF.

The CDR3 DNA reads as TGCAGCGTTGTGGGGGCCACCGGGGAGCTGTTTTTT. Its translation: CSVVGATGELFF. The chain is built from TRBV29-1 and TRBJ2-2, with D possibly being TRBD1 (6 bases). V lost 4 bases to trimming and J lost 4 bases, with 7 bases between them. From germline, CDR1 is SQVTM and CDR2 ANQGSEA. The CDR3 totals 12 residues.

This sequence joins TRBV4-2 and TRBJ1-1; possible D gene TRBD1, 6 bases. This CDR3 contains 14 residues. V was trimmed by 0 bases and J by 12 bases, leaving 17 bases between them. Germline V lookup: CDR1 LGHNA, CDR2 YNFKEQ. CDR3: CASSQDSGGGGTFF. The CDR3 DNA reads TGTGCCAGCAGCCAAGATTCGGGGGGCGGAGGAACTTTCTTT.

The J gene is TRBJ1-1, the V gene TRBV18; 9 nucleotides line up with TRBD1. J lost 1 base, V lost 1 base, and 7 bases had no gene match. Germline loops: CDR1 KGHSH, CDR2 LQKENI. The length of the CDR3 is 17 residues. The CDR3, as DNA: TGTGCCAGCTCACCACTACAGGGGGCTATGGAGAACACTGAAGCTTTCTTT. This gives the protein CASSPLQGAMENTEAFF.

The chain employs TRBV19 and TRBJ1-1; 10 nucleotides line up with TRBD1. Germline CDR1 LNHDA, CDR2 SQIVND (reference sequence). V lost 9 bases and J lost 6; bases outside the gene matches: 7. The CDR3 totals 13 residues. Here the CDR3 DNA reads TGTGCCAGCAGGACAGGGGGTGACCCTGAAGCTTTCTTT. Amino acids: CASRTGGDPEAFF.

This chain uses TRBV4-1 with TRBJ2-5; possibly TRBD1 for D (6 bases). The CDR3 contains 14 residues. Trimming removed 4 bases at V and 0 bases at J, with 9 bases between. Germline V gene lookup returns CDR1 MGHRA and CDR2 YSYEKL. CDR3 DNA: TGCGCCAGCAGCCTGGGACAAAACCAAGAGACCCAGTACTTC. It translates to CASSLGQNQETQYF.

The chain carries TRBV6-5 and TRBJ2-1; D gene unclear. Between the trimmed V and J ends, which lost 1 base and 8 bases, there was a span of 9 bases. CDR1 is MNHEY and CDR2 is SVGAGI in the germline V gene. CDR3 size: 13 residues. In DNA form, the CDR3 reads TGTGCCAGCAGTTACTTAGCCTCGGATGAGCAGTTCTTC. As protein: CASSYLASDEQFF.

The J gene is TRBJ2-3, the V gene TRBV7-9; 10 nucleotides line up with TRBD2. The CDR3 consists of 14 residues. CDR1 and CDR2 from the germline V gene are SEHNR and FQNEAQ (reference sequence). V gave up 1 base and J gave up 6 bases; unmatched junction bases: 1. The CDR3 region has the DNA TGTGCCAGCAGCTTAGGGACTAGCGGTGATACGCAGTATTTT. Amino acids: CASSLGTSGDTQYF.

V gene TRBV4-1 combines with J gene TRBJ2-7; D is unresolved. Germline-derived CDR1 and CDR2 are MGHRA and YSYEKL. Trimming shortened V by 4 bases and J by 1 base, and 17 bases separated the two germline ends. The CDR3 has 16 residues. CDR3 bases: TGCGCCAGCAGCCGAGCCCTCACTCAAGCTTCCTACGAGCAGTACTTC. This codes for CASSRALTQASYEQYF.

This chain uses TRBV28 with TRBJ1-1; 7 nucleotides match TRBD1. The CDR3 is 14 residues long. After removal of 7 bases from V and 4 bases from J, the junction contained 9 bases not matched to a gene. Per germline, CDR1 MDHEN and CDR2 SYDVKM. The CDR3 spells CASIKTGARTEAFF. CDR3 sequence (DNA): TGTGCCAGCATCAAAACAGGGGCTCGCACTGAAGCTTTCTTT.